One sample yielded the 16 T cell receptor beta chains listed below, sequenced in a study of CD8+ T cells in alopecia areata. RNA extraction was followed by reverse transcription into cDNA, which acted as the sequencing template. Clones were sequenced by immunoSEQ multiplex PCR, and TCRdb holds only the in-frame ones, with some missing. The sample lists some 200,000 clones; roughly three fifths were seen once. The sample comprised CD8+ T cells sorted from blood. The source is a human donor in good health.

This chain uses TRBV7-8 with TRBJ2-1; D is possibly TRBD1 or TRBD2 (6 bases each). There are 17 residues in the CDR3. The germline V and J ends were trimmed by 4 bases and 6 bases, with 22 bases remaining between them. The V gene's germline CDR1 is SGHVS and CDR2 FQNEAQ. CDR3 region: CASSSPGAGPLFNEQFF. CDR3 sequence (DNA): TGTGCCAGCAGCTCTCCGGGGGCGGGGCCCTTATTCAATGAGCAGTTCTTC.

This clone was found a few times. The chain couples TRBV29-1 to TRBJ1-1; maybe TRBD1 (5 bases). V was clipped by 6 bases and J by 1 base, with 15 bases between them. The CDR3 totals 14 residues. CDR1 is SQVTM and CDR2 is ANQGSEA in the germline V gene. The CDR3, as DNA: TGCAGCGTCCCCCCGGGGGGGTCGAACACTGAAGCTTTCTTT. Translated, it gives CSVPPGGSNTEAFF.

CDR3 region: CASANGWAEAFF. CDR3 sequence (DNA): TGTGCCAGCGCTAATGGTTGGGCTGAAGCTTTCTTT. V and J are TRBV19 and TRBJ1-1, with D unresolved. Germline assignment: CDR1 LNHDA and CDR2 SQIVND (reference sequence). The CDR3 spans 12 residues. Trimming removed 9 bases from V and 6 bases from J, with 14 bases in between.

The rearrangement links TRBV5-4 to TRBJ1-5; no clear D gene. The CDR3 covers 15 residues. The germline V and J ends were trimmed by 0 bases and 2 bases, with 9 bases remaining between them. The germline gives CDR1 SGHNT, CDR2 YYREEE (reference sequence). CDR3 coding DNA: TGTGCCAGCAGCTTGGGGCCAGACGGCAATCAGCCCCAGCATTTT. Protein product: CASSLGPDGNQPQHF.

The chain carries TRBV27 and TRBJ1-5, with 7 bases that match TRBD1. J lost 7 bases, V lost 4 bases, and 7 bases had no gene match. The CDR3 has 14 amino acids. Germline V lookup: CDR1 MNHEY, CDR2 SMNVEV (reference sequence). The CDR3: CASSSTGVGQPQHF. The CDR3 nucleotides read TGTGCCAGCAGTTCAACAGGGGTGGGCCAGCCCCAGCATTTT.

The chain carries TRBV27 and TRBJ2-2; D is perhaps TRBD1 (6 bases). CDR1 MNHEY and CDR2 SMNVEV come from the germline V gene (reference sequence). CDR3 length: 15 residues. V was clipped by 5 bases and J by 2 bases, with 12 bases between them. The CDR3 protein is CASSPKGGNTGELFF. The CDR3 nucleotides read TGTGCCAGCAGTCCCAAAGGGGGTAACACCGGGGAGCTGTTTTTT.

CDR3: CASSWAGEETQYF. The CDR3 DNA sequence: TGTGCCAGTAGCTGGGCAGGGGAAGAGACCCAGTACTTC. V is TRBV19 and J is TRBJ2-5, with D possibly being TRBD1 (6 bases). Germline-derived CDR1 and CDR2 are LNHDA and SQIVND (reference sequence). Trimming took 6 bases from V and 3 from J, leaving 11 bases between them. The CDR3 runs to 13 residues.

As concerns this clone: In the same sample, other DNA sequences code for this CDR3. This sequence joins TRBV6-5 and TRBJ2-3; weak D call: TRBD1 (5 bases). Germline loops: CDR1 MNHEY, CDR2 SVGAGI. Trimming stripped 2 bases from V and 3 bases from J, with 9 bases between. CDR3 length equals 14 residues. The CDR3 here is CASSYGAGTDTQYF. CDR3 in DNA: TGTGCCAGCAGTTACGGTGCAGGGACAGATACGCAGTATTTT.

This clone was found a few times. This rearrangement joins TRBV18 to TRBJ2-5; D is possibly TRBD2 (5 bases). The germline gives CDR1 KGHSH, CDR2 LQKENI. This CDR3 has 13 amino acids. The ends were cut back, 0 bases at V and 5 bases at J, with 7 bases in the middle. For the CDR3, the DNA is TGTGCCAGCTCACCACCGTGGGAGGAGACCCAGTACTTC. It yields the protein CASSPPWEETQYF.

The V gene is TRBV30, the J gene TRBJ2-3, with no clear D. The germline gives CDR1 GTSNPN, CDR2 SVGIG (reference sequence). This CDR3 contains 13 residues. Trimming removed 0 bases from V and 3 bases from J, with 7 bases in between. CDR3 protein: CAWSVGSTDTQYF. CDR3 DNA sequence: TGTGCCTGGAGTGTCGGTTCGACAGATACGCAGTATTTT.

This clone showed up just a few times. V gene TRBV9 combines with J gene TRBJ2-3; D may be TRBD2 (5 bases). This CDR3 spans 15 amino acids. V gave up 4 bases and J gave up 1 base, with 13 bases separating them. From germline, CDR1 is SGDLS and CDR2 YYNGEE. The CDR3 loop is CASSLSGLGTDTQYF. The CDR3 DNA follows: TGTGCCAGCAGCCTCTCCGGACTGGGCACAGATACGCAGTATTTT.

The chain recombines TRBV7-9 with TRBJ2-5, with 10 bases matching TRBD1. The V and J ends lost 1 base and 5 bases, in that order; junction bases with no gene match: 7. Germline V CDR1 and CDR2: SEHNR, FQNEAQ (reference sequence). The CDR3 totals 16 residues. In DNA, the CDR3 is TGTGCCAGCAGCTTAGTGGGACAGGGGTGGAGGGAGACCCAGTACTTC. It codes for CASSLVGQGWRETQYF.

The CDR3 reads CATARDTQYF. DNA for the CDR3: TGTGCCACCGCAAGGGATACGCAGTATTTT. The chain joins TRBV15 to TRBJ2-3; the D is unclear. V lost 8 bases and J 6 bases, leaving 6 bases between the germline ends. The germline V gene encodes CDR1 LNHNV and CDR2 YYDKDF (reference sequence). There are 10 residues in the CDR3.

This clone appeared a single time. This chain joins TRBV9 and TRBJ2-3, with 8 bases aligning to TRBD2. The CDR3 covers 14 residues. CDR1 is SGDLS, CDR2 YYNGEE, per germline. Trimming took 3 bases from V and 1 from J; bases not matched to a gene: 1. The CDR3 reads CASSAGGGTDTQYF. CDR3 nucleotides: TGTGCCAGCAGCGCCGGGGGGGGCACAGATACGCAGTATTTT.

A note on this clone: Other DNA variants within this sample encode the same CDR3. The chain recombines TRBV29-1 with TRBJ2-7; D perhaps matches TRBD2 (5 bases). Germline CDR1 and CDR2: SQVTM and ANQGSEA. CDR3 length: 12 residues. V was clipped by 1 base and J by 3 bases, with 7 bases between them. CDR3 loop: CSVEVRDYEQYF. The CDR3 nucleotides read TGCAGCGTTGAAGTGAGGGACTACGAGCAGTACTTC.

The CDR3 coding sequence is TGTGCCAGCAATCCCCGGGCTAAATACGAGCAGTACTTC. Translating gives CASNPRAKYEQYF. The chain joins TRBV6-1 to TRBJ2-7; the D is unclear. This CDR3 contains 13 residues. The germline gives CDR1 MNHNS, CDR2 SASEGT. With 7 bases removed from V and 4 bases from J, the gap between germline ends came to 14 bases.